This is a list of T cell receptor beta chains from one sample in a study of response to subunit inactivated influenza vaccine. TCRdb reprocessed the RT-PCR reads with MiXCR, giving one entry per CDR3 protein. The table has 530,000 or so distinct CDR3 sequences, around 11% seen once. Sequencing used PBMCs from blood, obtained on the day of vaccination. Receptor source: a man in his fifties who received an inactivated influenza vaccine. CDR3s include the opening cysteine and the closing phenylalanine or tryptophan. Fields, in order: clone size, J gene, V gene, D gene, CDR3 DNA, CDR3 protein. The D gene is left open where the match is weak. Clone size is stated in some rows and not others, as once, few, many or a class when expanded.

-,TRBJ2-2,TRBV7-6,TRBD1,TGTGCCAGCAGCGCTAGGGACAGTCCGACCGGGGAGCTGTTTTTT,CASSARDSPTGELFF
few,TRBJ2-5,TRBV5-1,-,TGCGCCAGCAGCTTGGCAGTCTTCCAAGAGACCCAGTACTTC,CASSLAVFQETQYF
-,TRBJ2-7,TRBV30,TRBD1,TGTGCCTGGAGTGCTTGGGACAGAGGCTACGAGCAGTACTTC,CAWSAWDRGYEQYF
-,TRBJ2-5,TRBV6-5,TRBD1,TGTGCCAGCAGTTACTCGAAGGGACAGGGTGGAGAGACCCAGTACTTC,CASSYSKGQGGETQYF
-,TRBJ1-2,TRBV2,-,TGTGCCAGCAGTGCCGGAGCACCTAACTATGGCTACACCTTC,CASSAGAPNYGYTF
few,TRBJ1-2,TRBV7-9,TRBD1,TGTGCCAGCAGCGGCCGGGACAGGGAGCACTATGGCTACACCTTC,CASSGRDREHYGYTF
-,TRBJ2-7,TRBV5-5,TRBD1,TGTGCCAGCAGCTTAAGGACAGGGAGCTCCTACGAGCAGTACTTC,CASSLRTGSSYEQYF
many,TRBJ2-7,TRBV6-2/TRBV6-3,-,TGTGCCAGCAGTTTCCTTGGGGAAGAGCAGTACTTC,CASSFLGEEQYF
few,TRBJ2-1,TRBV20-1,TRBD2,TGCAGTGCTAATCGACTAGCGGGGGCCAATGAGCAGTTCTTC,CSANRLAGANEQFF
-,TRBJ2-3,TRBV2,-,TGTGCCAGCGGCCGGAAAGATACGCAGTATTTT,CASGRKDTQYF
few,TRBJ1-2,TRBV4-1,-,TGCGCCAGCAGCCAAGATCAGGGAATCTCGGGCTACACCTTC,CASSQDQGISGYTF
-,TRBJ2-3,TRBV15,-,TGTGCCACCAGGACAGCGAGGGGTGCAGATACGCAGTATTTT,CATRTARGADTQYF
few,TRBJ2-5,TRBV20-1,TRBD2,TGCAGTGCTAGAGGAGGTCTAGCGGGAGCAGAGACCCAGTACTTC,CSARGGLAGAETQYF
few,TRBJ2-5,TRBV21-1,-,TGTGCCAGCAGCCCGGGGAAAGCAGAGACCCAGTACTTC,CASSPGKAETQYF
many,TRBJ2-5,TRBV5-1,TRBD1,TGCGCCAGCAGCTCTCCCGGGACAGGGGAGACCCAGTACTTC,CASSSPGTGETQYF
few,TRBJ2-2,TRBV11-2,-,TGTGCCAGCAGCCCGCACAGGAAGGCCGGGGAGCTGTTTTTT,CASSPHRKAGELFF
few,TRBJ2-2,TRBV5-1,-,TGCGCCAGCAGCTTGTCCGGACCAAGCACCGGGGAGCTGTTTTTT,CASSLSGPSTGELFF
many,TRBJ1-5,TRBV11-2,-,TGTGCCAGCAGCTTAGATATCGCCCAGCCCCAGCATTTT,CASSLDIAQPQHF
few,TRBJ2-2,TRBV12-3/TRBV12-4,-,TGTGCCGGCACAGGGTCCGCCACCGGGGAGCTGTTTTTT,CAGTGSATGELFF
-,TRBJ2-7,TRBV20-1,TRBD2,TGCAGTGCCAACGTATGGGGGACTAACTACGAGCAGTACTTC,CSANVWGTNYEQYF
-,TRBJ1-5,TRBV10-3,-,TGTGCCATCAGTGCAGGGGTTGATCAGCCCCAGCATTTT,CAISAGVDQPQHF
-,TRBJ2-5,TRBV7-3,TRBD2,TGTGCCAGCAGCATACTAGCGGAAGAGACCCAGTACTTC,CASSILAEETQYF
-,TRBJ2-6,TRBV12-3/TRBV12-4,TRBD1,TGTGCCAGCAGTGCGGACAGGGGGCTGTCTGGGGCCAACGTCCTGACTTTC,CASSADRGLSGANVLTF
-,TRBJ2-1,TRBV5-1,TRBD1,TGCGCCAGCAGCTTGGCGGGGACAGAATACAATGAGCAGTTCTTC,CASSLAGTEYNEQFF
few,TRBJ2-5,TRBV12-3/TRBV12-4,TRBD2,TGTGCCAGCAGTAGCCCCTTAACGGGGGGGACCCAGTACTTC,CASSSPLTGGTQYF
many,TRBJ2-3,TRBV5-5,-,TGTGCCAGCAGCTATAGGCAAGGCGGTGATACGCAGTATTTT,CASSYRQGGDTQYF
few,TRBJ2-1,TRBV3-1,-,TGTGCCAGCAGCCAAGAACTGGGGACCACCAGCTCCTACAATGAGCAGTTCTTC,CASSQELGTTSSYNEQFF
-,TRBJ1-2,TRBV29-1,-,TGCAGCGTTGGGGCTGGGGGCTACACCTTC,CSVGAGGYTF
few,TRBJ2-1,TRBV7-7,-,TGTGCTAGCAGCTTAGCGGAGGTAGGGATGAGTGAGCAGTTCTTC,CASSLAEVGMSEQFF
few,TRBJ2-7,TRBV6-5,-,TGTGCCAGCAGTTACGGAAGAACCAGCTCCTACGAGCAGTACTTC,CASSYGRTSSYEQYF
few,TRBJ2-1,TRBV7-9,TRBD2,TGTGCCAGCAGCACGCTAGCGGGGGGGCCCTACAATGAGCAGTTCTTC,CASSTLAGGPYNEQFF
few,TRBJ2-2,TRBV6-5,-,TGTGCCAGCAGTTACGCGTTGGGGGTCACCGGGGAGCTGTTTTTT,CASSYALGVTGELFF
-,TRBJ2-7,TRBV20-1,TRBD2,TGCAGTGCCTGGGGGGGACGGACCTACGAGCAGTACTTC,CSAWGGRTYEQYF
many,TRBJ2-3,TRBV12-3/TRBV12-4,-,TGTGCCAGCAGACTAGGGGGGACTAGCACAGATACGCAGTATTTT,CASRLGGTSTDTQYF
-,TRBJ2-6,TRBV30,-,TGTGCCTGGAGTGTCTTGGGCTCTGGGGCCAACGTCCTGACTTTC,CAWSVLGSGANVLTF
few,TRBJ2-1,TRBV20-1,TRBD1,TGCAGTGCTCTAGGGGACAGAGTCCACAATGAGCAGTTCTTC,CSALGDRVHNEQFF
many,TRBJ2-5,TRBV29-1,TRBD1,TGCAGCGTCGCATTCGGGACAGGGGTGCAAGAGACCCAGTACTTC,CSVAFGTGVQETQYF
-,TRBJ2-7,TRBV7-9,-,TGTGCCAGCAGCTTATGGGACCCACACACGAACGAGCAGTACTTC,CASSLWDPHTNEQYF
-,TRBJ2-7,TRBV15,-,TGTGCCACCAGCAGAGATGGAGCCTACGAGCAGTACTTC,CATSRDGAYEQYF
few,TRBJ2-7,TRBV10-3,TRBD2,TGTGCCATCAAGAGCGGGGGAGGTATCCACGAGCAGTACTTC,CAIKSGGGIHEQYF
-,TRBJ2-7,TRBV5-1,TRBD1,TGCGCCAGCAGGACAGGGGAATTTTCCTACGAGCAGTACTTC,CASRTGEFSYEQYF
few,TRBJ1-5,TRBV2,-,TGTGCCAGCCATGGGGCCCGAAGTAGCAATCAGCCCCAGCATTTT,CASHGARSSNQPQHF
-,TRBJ1-2,TRBV5-1,-,TGCGCCAGCAGCTTGGAGTACAGGGAGAGCTATGGCTACACCTTC,CASSLEYRESYGYTF
once,TRBJ2-2,TRBV10-3,-,TGTGCCGTCAGCATCGCCGGGATTTTAAACACCGGGGAGCTGTTTTTT,CAVSIAGILNTGELFF
-,TRBJ2-1,TRBV12-3/TRBV12-4,-,TGTGCCAGCAGTCCCCCCATGAGCGACAATGAGCAGTTCTTC,CASSPPMSDNEQFF
few,TRBJ1-5,TRBV28,-,TGTGCCAGCAGTTTATTCGGCAGGGGAAGAAGCAATCAGCCCCAGCATTTT,CASSLFGRGRSNQPQHF
few,TRBJ2-3,TRBV28,-,TGTGCCAGCAGTTTCTCCCAGACAGATACGCAGTATTTT,CASSFSQTDTQYF
-,TRBJ2-1,TRBV5-1,TRBD1,TGCGCCAGCAGCGGCAAGACAGGGTGGGCTTACAATGAGCAGTTCTTC,CASSGKTGWAYNEQFF
-,TRBJ2-7,TRBV20-1,TRBD2,TGCAGTGCTACCGGGACTAGCATCTACGAGCAGTACTTC,CSATGTSIYEQYF
-,TRBJ2-7,TRBV10-3,-,TGTGCCATCAGCCACCAGGAATCCTACGAGCAGTACTTC,CAISHQESYEQYF
few,TRBJ2-5,TRBV28,-,TGTGCCAGCAGTTTATGGCAGGTCCCTGAGACCCAGTACTTC,CASSLWQVPETQYF
many,TRBJ2-3,TRBV7-9,TRBD1,TGTGCCAGCAGCAAATATCAGGGGGCGAGCACAGATACGCAGTATTTT,CASSKYQGASTDTQYF
few,TRBJ1-6,TRBV28,-,TGTGCCAGCAGGTGGAGGGATAGGGCTGGAGGTGTTAATTCACCCCTCCACTTT,CASRWRDRAGGVNSPLHF
many,TRBJ2-2,TRBV21-1,-,TGTGCCAGCAGCAAAGATGGGTGTGGACAGGGGACCGGGGAGCTGTTTTTT,CASSKDGCGQGTGELFF
few,TRBJ2-1,TRBV15,-,TGTGCCACCAGCAGAGATAAGGGGCTAGCGACGAATGAGCAGTTCTTC,CATSRDKGLATNEQFF
-,TRBJ2-5,TRBV5-1,TRBD1,TGCGCCAGCAGCAGACGGACAGGCACCCAAGAGACCCAGTACTTC,CASSRRTGTQETQYF
-,TRBJ2-7,TRBV6-2/TRBV6-3,-,TGTGCCAGCAGTTTCTACGCCGGTTCCCTCTACGAGCAGTACTTC,CASSFYAGSLYEQYF